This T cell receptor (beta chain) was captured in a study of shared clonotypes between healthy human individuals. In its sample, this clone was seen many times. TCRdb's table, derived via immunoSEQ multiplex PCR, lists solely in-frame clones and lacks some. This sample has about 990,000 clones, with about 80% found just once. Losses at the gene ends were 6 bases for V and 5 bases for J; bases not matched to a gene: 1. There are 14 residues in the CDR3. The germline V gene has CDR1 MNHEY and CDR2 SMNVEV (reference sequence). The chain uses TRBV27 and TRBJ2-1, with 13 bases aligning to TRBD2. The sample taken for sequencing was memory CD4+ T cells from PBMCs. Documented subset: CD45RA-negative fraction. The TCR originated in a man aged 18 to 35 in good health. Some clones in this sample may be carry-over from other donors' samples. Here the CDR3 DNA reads TGTGCCAGCAGGGGACTAGCGGGAAACAATGAGCAGTTCTTC. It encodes CASRGLAGNNEQFF.